One TCR beta chain is described in this entry. There is no known antigen for this receptor. Base qualities are missing; no much larger clone stands one base away. TCRbeta CDR3 regions were amplified from genomic DNA by means of the immunoSEQ Assay, a bias-controlled multiplex PCR. As for how the authors treated the data: The number of nucleated cells in each sample was estimated from the amplification of reference gene primers within the assay. To quantify the absolute abundance of each unique TCRbeta CDR3 rearrangement, sequence reads were collapsed and filtered. For each sample, productive Simpson clonality was calculated by taking the square root of Simpson's diversity index across productive rearrangements. What TCRdb holds here is the immuneACCESS table cut down to in-frame rearrangements. Part of the clones is not present; checked against another copy, under half of the missing clones reflect an unresolved V gene, and the others are unexplained. The D gene and trimming were derived from the DNA, and the V and J assignments and clone size from that table. For this sample the table gives approximately 440,000 clones, of which roughly 87% were detected only once. The biggest ten clones account for approximately 0.65% of the sample.

Enrolling through a virtual design, the prospective study's participants ranged in age from about 18 to 100 years and lived across roughly 24 United States geographic areas. To assign participants to cohorts, the prospective study relied on clinical history that participants themselves reported in a screening survey and a study questionnaire. For ImmuneRACE Cohort 3, a participant was defined as recovered based on two consecutive negative NP/OP PCR tests, clearance by a healthcare professional, or resolution of symptoms. Each participant in the prospective study had whole blood, serum and a nasopharyngeal or oropharyngeal swab collected by mobile phlebotomists. Additional blood draws and questionnaires over an approximately two-month period could optionally be provided by prospective study participants. Blood samples from the prospective study were shipped frozen or at room temperature prior to DNA extraction.

This specimen belongs to a study of blood T cell repertoires in COVID-19 (dated by TCRdb to the early 2020s). Background on the whole study: Collaborator samples came from the United States, Italy and Spain and covered acute and convalescent phases of COVID-19. Samples were obtained from the ongoing ImmuneRACE study (first 160 participants) and from 1,254 subjects provided by 6 global collaborators. Subjects who had been exposed to COVID-19, were actively infected with it, or had recovered from it provided the deeply sampled blood TCRbeta repertoires that made up the dataset. The material from the prospective study consisted of cDNA or gDNA derived from T cells, B-cell-depleted T cells, or PBMCs. The repertoires were released in a freely available public database meant as a resource for research on the immune response to SARS-CoV-2. Where available, HLA class I and class II types were taken from metadata supplied by the sample provider and were not determined by assay-based typing. Nearly every sample came with metadata listing a de-identified subject ID, COVID-19 status, age in years and sex.

V loses 3 bases of germline sequence and J loses 5 bases, and the interval between the two ends is 10 bases. The CDR3 covers 13 residues, taking in both the cysteine and the phenylalanine. The DNA shown is the 39-base CDR3, in frame from base 1. The CDR1 and CDR2 encoded by the germline V gene are SNHLY and FYNNEI. General study outcomes and caveats: Clinical and demographic metadata were provided uncurated, with the amount varying by source and participant.

The source of this sequence is a man aged 18 to 30 who had recovered from COVID-19. Sequenced: PBMCs or T cells enriched from blood (not recorded which). The chain is assembled from TRBV2 and TRBJ1-1, with the D segment identity uncertain. The CDR3 region has the sequence CASSDLGGTEAFF. Read as DNA, the sequence is TGTGCCAGCAGTGATCTGGGAGGGACTGAAGCTTTCTTT.